The clone carrying this T cell receptor (beta chain) was counted a few times. As originally analysed: Amplification of reference gene primers was used by the study to estimate nucleated cell counts. TCRdb's table, derived via immunoSEQ multiplex PCR, lists solely in-frame clones and lacks some. Clonal size and the V and J genes are those of that table, whereas D and trimming came from the DNA. The sample holds roughly 77,000 clones, about three quarters seen once. The record originates from a study of blood T cell repertoires in COVID-19. Study-level information: Material from acute and convalescent COVID-19 was sourced from the United States, Italy and Spain. T cells, B-cell-depleted T cells, or PBMCs supplied cDNA or gDNA.

This CDR3 region has 11 residues. The germline CDR1 and CDR2 sequences are DFQATT and SNEGSKA (reference sequence). V was cut by 5 bases and J by 10 bases, with 14 bases left in between. This TCR came from a human donor in a cohort sampled during active COVID-19. The chain recombines TRBV20-1 with TRBJ1-1; D is undetermined. Source material: peripheral blood. The CDR3 region is CSARRGQAAFF. The CDR3 DNA follows: TGCAGTGCTCGAAGAGGGCAGGCAGCTTTCTTT.